This entry is about one TCR beta chain. The entry originates in a study of T cell changes during pregnancy in multiple sclerosis. The CDR3 is 15 amino acids. Germline loops: CDR1 SNHLY, CDR2 FYNNEI. V lost 6 bases to trimming and J lost 3 bases; unmatched junction nucleotides: 5. The protocol was immunoSEQ multiplex PCR, while the TCRdb copy is restricted to in-frame clones and leaves out a portion. The sample has 30,000 to 35,000 clones, 85% to 90% seen once; the top ten hold 8%. The specimen was CD8+ T cells from peripheral blood mononuclear cells, collected before pregnancy. The rearrangement links TRBV2 to TRBJ2-1; the match to TRBD1 covers 10 bases. The receptor was isolated from a female donor with multiple sclerosis, enrolled in a pregnancy study. This CDR3 reads CASRRDRGIYNEQFF. The CDR3 DNA sequence: TGTGCCAGCAGGAGGGACAGGGGAATCTACAATGAGCAGTTCTTC. Based on the CDR3 plus reference TRBV2 and TRBJ2-1, the full variable domain is EPEVTQTPSHQVTQMGQEVILRCVPISNHLYFYWYRQILGQKVEFLVSFYNNEISEKSEIFDDQFSVERPDGSNFTLKIRSTKLEDSAMYFCASRRDRGIYNEQFFGPGTRLTVL.